Sequencing of this T cell receptor (beta chain) was carried out in a study of cytomegalovirus exposure and HLA in healthy donors. CDR1 GTSNPN and CDR2 SVGIG come from the germline V gene (reference sequence). The J segment lost 3 bases and the V segment lost 5 bases, leaving 13 bases of the junction unmatched. The CDR3 covers 16 residues. This clone was detected a few times. Antigen specificity is unknown. The PCR used 60 Vbeta and 13 Jbeta primers. Repertoires were generated with immunoSEQ multiplex PCR, while TCRdb's copy carries only in-frame clones and drops some. The table includes approximately 200,000 clones, around 79% detected once. Study-wide results and caveats: According to the study, some 160 TCR beta chains were cytomegalovirus-associated.

This chain connects TRBV30 to TRBJ2-3; 8 bases map to TRBD2. Sequenced sample: PBMCs. The receptor comes from a man aged 18 to 29 in good health and CMV-seronegative. The CDR3 spells CAWALGGGHRTDTQYF. The CDR3 DNA follows: TGTGCCTGGGCACTGGGCGGGGGGCATAGGACAGATACGCAGTATTTT.